The 4 T cell receptor beta chains below all came from one sample that was sequenced in a study of OX40 agonist ivuxolimab in advanced cancers. Profiling relied on immunoSEQ multiplex PCR, and the TCRdb table lists in-frame clones only, not all of them. The table includes some 28,000 clones, approximately 83% detected once. The starting material was CD4+ or CD8+ T cells sorted from blood, obtained in a trial of the OX40 agonist ivuxolimab. The receptors originated from an adult with an advanced solid tumor such as melanoma, head and neck, liver or kidney cancer.

Points on this clone: A read error may produce the germline difference seen at one junction end. The sample contains more than one DNA sequence encoding this CDR3. The chain recombines TRBV10-3 with TRBJ1-6, with D perhaps matching TRBD1 (5 bases). The CDR3 covers 15 residues. The germline CDR1 and CDR2 sequences are ENHRY and SYGVKD. CDR3 amino acids: CAIRTGTDYNSPLHF. CDR3 in DNA: TGTGCCATCAGAACCGGGACCGACTATAATTCACCTCTCCACTTT.

The J gene is TRBJ2-3, the V gene TRBV5-1; no clear D. This CDR3 has 16 residues. CDR1 SGHRS and CDR2 YFSETQ come from the germline V gene. The V end was cut by 0 bases, the J end by 4 bases, with 15 bases between. CDR3 sequence: CASSLVRPPQSDTQYF. The CDR3 DNA is TGCGCCAGCAGCTTGGTCCGCCCCCCGCAGTCAGATACGCAGTATTTT.

The genes are TRBV5-6 and TRBJ1-1; D unclear. The V end was cut by 0 bases, the J end by 0 bases, with 3 bases between. CDR3 length: 13 residues. The germline gives CDR1 SGHDT, CDR2 YYEEEE. CDR3 amino acids: CASSLELNTEAFF. In DNA, the CDR3 is TGTGCCAGCAGCTTGGAACTGAACACTGAAGCTTTCTTT.

The rearrangement joins TRBV5-6 to TRBJ1-2; 7 bases align to TRBD1. This CDR3 region has 17 residues. Germline V lookup: CDR1 SGHDT, CDR2 YYEEEE. V dropped 3 bases and J dropped 0; count of bases not matched to a gene: 11. This CDR3 reads CASSSTSGTVTNYGYTF. The CDR3 bases are TGTGCCAGCAGCTCCACTTCCGGGACAGTCACTAACTATGGCTACACCTTC.